Detailed here is one T cell receptor beta chain. In the study's own analysis: Counts of nucleated cells, estimated from reference gene primer amplification, were obtained. Data came from immunoSEQ multiplex PCR; TCRdb stores just in-frame clones and leaves some out. V and J calls plus clone size are reproduced from that table; the DNA served to infer D and trimming. There are under 200,000 clones in the sample; around 80% occur only once, and 9.5% to 12% lies in the top ten. The sample is drawn from a study of blood T cell repertoires in COVID-19. CDR3 size: 15 residues. Germline V lookup: CDR1 KGHDR, CDR2 SFDVKD. V was clipped by 4 bases and J by 3 bases; unmatched bases: 3. Participants came from under 30 US areas, aged about 18 to 89 years.

The chain has TRBV24-1 and TRBJ1-2; 11 nucleotides agree with TRBD1. Sequenced sample: PBMCs or T cells enriched from blood (not recorded which). The sequence derives from a man aged 45-65 years who had recovered from COVID-19. The CDR3 spells CATSDLGQGDYGYTF. CDR3 coding DNA: TGTGCCACCAGTGACTTGGGACAGGGGGACTATGGCTACACCTTC.